The T cell receptor (beta chain) described here comes from a study of identical twins. Overall study findings and caveats: These conclusions were based on statistical analysis (cross-sectional, not following the same donors). Fewer insertions marked abundant cord blood beta clonotypes; young adult naive trended weakly, memory not at all. Twins shared out-of-frame alpha sequences with excess low generation probability.

Carrying unique molecular identifiers, the cDNA also gained a universal primer site through template switching. TCRdb itself ran the 5' RACE reads through MiXCR, one entry per CDR3 protein. In the table there are some 1,700,000 distinct CDR3 sequences, 25% to 35% of which are singletons. Concerning this clonotype: Its specificity is not known.

The length of the CDR3 is 13 residues. Trimming cost V 8 bases and J 9 bases, with 17 bases left between them. The clonotype originates from a newborn girl in good health. This rearrangement joins TRBV12-3 or TRBV12-4 to TRBJ2-1, with D perhaps matching TRBD2 (5 bases). Sequenced material: cord blood. The CDR3 DNA follows: TGTGCCAGCTCCCTTAGTCACGCGGGTGAGCAGTTCTTC. Translation: CASSLSHAGEQFF.